This TCR beta chain was profiled in a study of blood T cells in healthy people across ages. For this clonotype: The antigen remains undetermined. One end of the junction fails to match germline, which may point to a read error.

Per germline, CDR1 SGHDT and CDR2 YYEEEE. The CDR3 is made up of 11 amino acids. The authors ran a second PCR of roughly 6 to 12 cycles using a sample-barcoded 5' primer and a J-beta primer mix. Using its own MiXCR run on the 5' RACE reads, TCRdb lists one record per CDR3 protein. The sample lists roughly 1.5 million distinct CDR3 sequences; 35% to 45% were seen once. Overall study results and limits: Estimated diversity, derived from one million T cells, was regarded as an underestimate.

This sequence was found in a woman younger than 30 in good health. The sequencing input was blood. The chain links TRBV5-6 to TRBJ2-3; no definite D call. The CDR3 region is CASSLIDTRYF. CDR3 nucleotide sequence: TGTGCTAGCAGCTTGATAGATACGCGGTATTTT.